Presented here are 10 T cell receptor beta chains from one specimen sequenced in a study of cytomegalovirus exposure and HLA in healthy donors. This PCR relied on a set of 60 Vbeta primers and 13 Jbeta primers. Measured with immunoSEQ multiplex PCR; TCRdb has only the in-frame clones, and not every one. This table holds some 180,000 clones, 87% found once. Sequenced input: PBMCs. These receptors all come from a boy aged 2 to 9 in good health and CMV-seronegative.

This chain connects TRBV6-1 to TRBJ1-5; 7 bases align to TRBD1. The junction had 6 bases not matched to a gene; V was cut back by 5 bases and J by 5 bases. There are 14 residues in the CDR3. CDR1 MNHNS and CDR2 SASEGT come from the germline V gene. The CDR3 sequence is CASSRGPSDQPQHF. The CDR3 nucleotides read TGTGCCAGCAGTAGGGGGCCGTCCGATCAGCCCCAGCATTTT.

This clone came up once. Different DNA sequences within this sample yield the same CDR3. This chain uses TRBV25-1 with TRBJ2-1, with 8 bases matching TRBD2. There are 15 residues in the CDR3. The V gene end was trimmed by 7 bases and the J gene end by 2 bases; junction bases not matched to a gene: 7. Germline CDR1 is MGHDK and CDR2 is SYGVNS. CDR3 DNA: TGTGCCAGCAAAGGCGGGAGGTCCACCTACAATGAGCAGTTCTTC. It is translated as CASKGGRSTYNEQFF.

CDR3 amino acids: CASSLLGFGNNSPLHF. CDR3 in DNA: TGTGCCAGCAGCTTACTGGGGTTCGGGAATAATTCACCCCTCCACTTT. V gene TRBV7-9 combines with J gene TRBJ1-6; unclear D gene. V dropped 2 bases and J dropped 5 bases, with 13 bases sitting between them. Per the germline V gene, CDR1 is SEHNR and CDR2 is FQNEAQ (reference sequence). This CDR3 is built from 16 residues.

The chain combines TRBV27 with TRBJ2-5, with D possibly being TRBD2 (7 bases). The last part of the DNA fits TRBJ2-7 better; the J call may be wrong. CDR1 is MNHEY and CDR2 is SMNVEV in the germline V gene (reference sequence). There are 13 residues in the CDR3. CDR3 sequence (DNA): TGTGCCAGCAGTTTAGGGGGGGCCAACGAGCAGTACTTC. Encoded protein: CASSLGGANEQYF.

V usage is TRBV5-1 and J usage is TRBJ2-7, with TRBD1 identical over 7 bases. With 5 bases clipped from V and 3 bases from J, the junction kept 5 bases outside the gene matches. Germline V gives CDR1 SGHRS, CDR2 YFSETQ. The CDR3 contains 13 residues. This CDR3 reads CASRQGWDYEQYF. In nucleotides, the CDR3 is TGCGCCAGCAGACAGGGGTGGGACTACGAGCAGTACTTC.

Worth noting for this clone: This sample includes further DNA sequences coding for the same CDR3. Here the CDR3 reads CASSGTASTDTQYF. The CDR3 DNA reads as TGTGCCAGCAGCGGGACAGCTAGCACAGATACGCAGTATTTT. The chain links TRBV9 to TRBJ2-3; the D gene is possibly TRBD1 (6 bases). Germline V gene sequence: CDR1 SGDLS, CDR2 YYNGEE. V gave up 3 bases and J gave up 0 bases, with 8 bases separating them. The CDR3 is 14 residues long.

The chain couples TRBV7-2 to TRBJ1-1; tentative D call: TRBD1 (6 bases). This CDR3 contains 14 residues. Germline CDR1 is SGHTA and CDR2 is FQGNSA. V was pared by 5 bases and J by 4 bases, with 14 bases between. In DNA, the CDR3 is TGTGCCAGCAGCCCGGGGGGCTCAAGCACTGAAGCTTTCTTT. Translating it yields CASSPGGSSTEAFF.

CDR3 in amino acids: CASSDPGTHFTSTDTQYF. CDR3 coding DNA: TGTGCCAGCAGTGACCCCGGGACTCACTTCACTAGCACAGATACGCAGTATTTT. The chain couples TRBV6-1 to TRBJ2-3; maybe TRBD2 (6 bases). V was clipped by 3 bases and J by 0 bases, with 19 bases between them. This CDR3 has 18 amino acids. Germline lookup yields CDR1 MNHNS and CDR2 SASEGT.

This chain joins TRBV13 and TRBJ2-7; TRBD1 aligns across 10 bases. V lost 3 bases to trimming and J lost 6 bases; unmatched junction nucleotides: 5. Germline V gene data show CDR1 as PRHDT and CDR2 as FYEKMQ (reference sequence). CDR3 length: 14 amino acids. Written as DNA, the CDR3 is TGTGCCAGCAGCTTCGGGACAGGGGATGCCGAGCAGTACTTC. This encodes CASSFGTGDAEQYF.

Here the CDR3 reads CASSLGTTNTGELFF. The CDR3 DNA reads as TGTGCCAGCAGCTTAGGGACTACGAACACCGGGGAGCTGTTTTTT. The J gene is TRBJ2-2, the V gene TRBV7-9, with D possibly TRBD2 on 6 matching bases. The CDR3 is 15 residues long. Germline values: CDR1 SEHNR, CDR2 FQNEAQ (reference sequence). V dropped 1 base and J dropped 0 bases, with 6 bases sitting between them. The full variable domain, in which reference TRBV7-9 and TRBJ2-2 provide the parts outside the CDR3, is DTGVSQNPRHKITKRGQNVTFRCDPISEHNRLYWYRQTLGQGPEFLTYFQNEAQLEKSRLLSDRFSAERPKGSFSTLEIQRTEQGDSAMYLCASSLGTTNTGELFFGEGSRLTVL.